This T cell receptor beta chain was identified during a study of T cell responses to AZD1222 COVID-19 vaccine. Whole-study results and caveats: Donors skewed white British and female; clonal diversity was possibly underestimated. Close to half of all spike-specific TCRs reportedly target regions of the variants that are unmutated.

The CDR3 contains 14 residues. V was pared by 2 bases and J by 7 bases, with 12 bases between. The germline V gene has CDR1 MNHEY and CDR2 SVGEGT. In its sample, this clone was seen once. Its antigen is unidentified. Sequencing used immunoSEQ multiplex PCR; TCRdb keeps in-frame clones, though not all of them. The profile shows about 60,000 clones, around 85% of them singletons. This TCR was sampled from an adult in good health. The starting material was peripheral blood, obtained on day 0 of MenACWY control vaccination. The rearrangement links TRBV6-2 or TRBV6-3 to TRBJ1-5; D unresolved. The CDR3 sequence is CASSYAAPGQPQHF. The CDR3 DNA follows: TGTGCCAGCAGTTACGCCGCCCCCGGACAGCCCCAGCATTTT.